These 18 T cell receptor beta chains were all obtained from the same sample, sequenced in a study of cytomegalovirus exposure and HLA in healthy donors. Generated by immunoSEQ multiplex PCR, the TCRdb table keeps only in-frame clones and is missing some. The sample yields about 120,000 clones, more than 75% seen once. The specimen was PBMCs. The receptor set was obtained from a woman aged 30 to 39 in good health and CMV-seronegative.

The V gene is TRBV9, the J gene TRBJ2-1, with D possibly TRBD2 on 6 matching bases. The length of the CDR3 is 15 residues. Trimming took 0 bases from V and 6 from J, leaving 13 bases between them. Germline lookup yields CDR1 SGDLS and CDR2 YYNGEE. The CDR3 here is CASSVALAEGNEQFF. CDR3 bases: TGTGCCAGCAGCGTAGCGTTAGCGGAGGGCAATGAGCAGTTCTTC.

V is TRBV5-6 and J is TRBJ1-5; possible D gene TRBD1, 5 bases. Germline CDR1 is SGHDT and CDR2 is YYEEEE. Trimming took off 4 bases at V and 6 bases at J, with 14 bases between the two ends. The CDR3 runs to 14 residues. The CDR3 is CASSGGQGGQPQHF. The DNA for the CDR3 is TGTGCCAGCAGCGGTGGGCAGGGTGGTCAGCCCCAGCATTTT.

In nucleotides, the CDR3 is TGTGCCATCAGTGAGTCTACAGGGGATGGCTACACCTTC. Protein sequence: CAISESTGDGYTF. The V gene is TRBV10-3, the J gene TRBJ1-2; 7 bases line up with TRBD1. With V trimmed by 0 bases and J by 6 bases, 1 base remained unmatched. CDR1 and CDR2 (germline): ENHRY, SYGVKD. The CDR3 has 13 residues.

The genes are TRBV6-5 and TRBJ2-1; 7 bases agree with TRBD1. The CDR3 length is 14 residues. Germline CDR1 and CDR2: MNHEY and SVGAGI. The V gene end was trimmed by 3 bases and the J gene end by 9 bases; junction bases not matched to a gene: 8. DNA for the CDR3: TGTGCCAGCAGTTATCTGACAGGGTCGGGTGAGCAGTTCTTC. This encodes CASSYLTGSGEQFF.

V usage is TRBV6-5 and J usage is TRBJ1-2, with 10 bases that match TRBD1. The CDR3 extends over 14 amino acids. V shed 6 bases, J shed 8 bases, and the junction held 9 bases outside the gene matches. Per the germline V gene, CDR1 is MNHEY and CDR2 is SVGAGI. DNA for the CDR3: TGTGCCAGCAGATCTTCCGGACAGGGGGGCGGCTACACCTTC. Residues: CASRSSGQGGGYTF.

V is TRBV19 and J is TRBJ1-5; 10 nucleotides line up with TRBD1. The germline V gene encodes CDR1 LNHDA and CDR2 SQIVND (reference sequence). The CDR3 contains 16 residues. The V segment lost 5 bases and the J segment 3 bases; nucleotides outside the gene matches: 7. CDR3 DNA: TGTGCCAGTAGTGGGGAGACAGGGGGCGTCAATCAGCCCCAGCATTTT. This sequence encodes CASSGETGGVNQPQHF.

The DNA of the CDR3 is TGTGCCAGCAGCTTATCAGCGGGGGCCTACGAGCAGTACTTC. Translating gives CASSLSAGAYEQYF. The rearrangement uses TRBV13 and TRBJ2-7; 8 bases agree with TRBD2. V lost 2 bases to trimming and J lost 2 bases; unmatched junction nucleotides: 2. Germline CDR1 is PRHDT and CDR2 is FYEKMQ (reference sequence). The CDR3 runs to 14 residues.

The rearrangement links TRBV19 to TRBJ2-1; 11 nucleotides line up with TRBD1. The germline gives CDR1 LNHDA, CDR2 SQIVND (reference sequence). The trim removed 4 bases at V and 9 bases at J, leaving 11 bases unmatched. CDR3 size: 16 residues. The CDR3 loop reads CASSTRDRGFLGEQFF. As DNA, the CDR3 is TGTGCCAGTAGTACGAGGGACAGGGGGTTTTTGGGTGAGCAGTTCTTC.

The chain joins TRBV6-5 to TRBJ2-5; 7 positions agree with TRBD2. There are 16 residues in the CDR3. Germline V CDR1 and CDR2: MNHEY, SVGAGI. Trimming at V came to 4 bases and at J to 6 bases, leaving 14 bases not matched to a gene. CDR3 DNA: TGTGCCAGCAGTTCAACGGGAGGAGGTGCAGGGAAGACCCAGTACTTC. As protein: CASSSTGGGAGKTQYF.

The chain combines TRBV11-2 with TRBJ2-7, with TRBD1 matching over 7 bases. CDR3 length: 13 residues. Trimming at V came to 5 bases and at J to 3 bases, leaving 4 bases not matched to a gene. Germline V gene sequence: CDR1 SGHAT, CDR2 FQNNGV. The CDR3 region is CASSIGTVYEQYF. The CDR3 DNA reads as TGTGCCAGCAGCATCGGGACAGTCTACGAGCAGTACTTC.

V is TRBV27 and J is TRBJ2-1; the match to TRBD2 covers 10 bases. CDR3 size: 16 residues. Germline loops: CDR1 MNHEY, CDR2 SMNVEV (reference sequence). V lost 6 bases to trimming and J lost 6 bases; unmatched junction nucleotides: 11. The CDR3 loop is CASSAILSGGVNEQFF. CDR3 DNA: TGTGCCAGCAGCGCCATTTTAAGCGGGGGGGTCAATGAGCAGTTCTTC.

A single count supports this clone. This chain connects TRBV5-4 to TRBJ1-6; D is unclear. V lost 0 bases to trimming and J lost 0 bases, with 10 bases between them. This CDR3 spans 17 amino acids. Germline V gene lookup returns CDR1 SGHNT and CDR2 YYREEE (reference sequence). CDR3 in DNA: TGTGCCAGCAGCTTGGACCGAAGGAGCTCCTATAATTCACCCCTCCACTTT. It is translated as CASSLDRRSSYNSPLHF.

The chain couples TRBV28 to TRBJ1-2; D is unclear. Trimming shortened V by 2 bases and J by 2 bases, and 9 bases separated the two germline ends. From germline, CDR1 is MDHEN and CDR2 SYDVKM. This CDR3 spans 14 amino acids. CDR3 region: CASSLGLRNYGYTF. The CDR3 nucleotides read TGTGCCAGCAGTTTAGGCTTGAGGAACTATGGCTACACCTTC.

This clone was seen once. The CDR3 is CASSQALSYNEQFF. CDR3 bases: TGTGCCAGCAGCCAAGCCCTATCCTACAATGAGCAGTTCTTC. The V call is TRBV14, the J call TRBJ2-1, with D uncertain. The CDR3 extends over 14 amino acids. Germline CDR1 and CDR2: SGHDN and FVKESK. V lost 1 base and J lost 1, with 5 bases in between.

V usage is TRBV5-4 and J usage is TRBJ2-5, with D possibly being TRBD2 (7 bases). Germline-derived CDR1 and CDR2 are SGHNT and YYREEE (reference sequence). The CDR3 length is 15 residues. V lost 4 bases and J 5 bases, leaving 18 bases between the germline ends. CDR3 sequence: CASSRGGAAGETQYF. CDR3 nucleotides: TGTGCCAGCAGCAGGGGGGGGGCGGCCGGGGAGACCCAGTACTTC.

The rearrangement joins TRBV7-2 to TRBJ1-1; TRBD1 is a possible D gene (5 bases). The CDR3 has 14 residues. Germline V gene sequence: CDR1 SGHTA, CDR2 FQGNSA. Deletions cut 5 bases from V and 5 bases from J, with 15 bases between. Here the CDR3 reads CASSRGGRETEAFF. The CDR3, as DNA: TGTGCCAGCAGCCGGGGCGGGCGGGAAACTGAAGCTTTCTTT. Together with reference TRBV7-2 and TRBJ1-1, the CDR3 gives the full variable domain: GAGVSQSPSNKVTEKGKDVELRCDPISGHTALYWYRQSLGQGLEFLIYFQGNSAPDKSGLPSDRFSAERTGGSVSTLTIQRTQQEDSAVYLCASSRGGRETEAFFGQGTRLTVV.

The J gene is TRBJ2-5, the V gene TRBV5-8; TRBD2 matches 7 bases. In germline, CDR1 is SGHTS, CDR2 YDEGEE. CDR3 length equals 16 residues. V lost 4 bases to trimming and J lost 2 bases; unmatched junction nucleotides: 11. The CDR3 protein is CASSKYLGRDQETQYF. The CDR3 nucleotides read TGTGCCAGCAGCAAATACCTGGGGAGGGATCAAGAGACCCAGTACTTC.

The chain combines TRBV5-8 with TRBJ2-1; 7 nucleotides line up with TRBD2. This CDR3 is 16 amino acids long. The ends lost 1 base at V and 6 bases at J; junction bases unmatched: 10. Germline V lookup: CDR1 SGHTS, CDR2 YDEGEE. The CDR3 protein is CASSLLGTMTANEQFF. The DNA of the CDR3 is TGTGCCAGCAGCTTGCTTGGGACTATGACAGCCAATGAGCAGTTCTTC.